Listed below are T cell receptor beta chains from one sample, sequenced in a study of blood T cell repertoires in COVID-19. Only in-frame clones appear in the TCRdb table, and some are missing; sequencing was by immunoSEQ multiplex PCR. The repertoire holds over 250,000 clones, with roughly 91% as singletons. The sample was PBMCs or T cells enriched from blood (not recorded which). These TCRs come from a woman aged 55-75 years who had recovered from COVID-19. Each CDR3 is given with its conserved first and last residue. A D gene is named only where the DNA matches it firmly. The size field is filled for only some rows; it gives once, few, many or a size class.

d_gene	v_gene	abundance	j_gene	CDR3nt	CDR3aa
TRBD2	TRBV5-1	-	TRBJ2-2	TGCGCCACCTCAGCGGGAATCACCGGGGAGCTGTTTTTT	CATSAGITGELFF
-	TRBV11-2	-	TRBJ2-3	TGTGCCAGCAGCCCCTACCGGACAGCTACTAGCACAGATACGCAGTATTTT	CASSPYRTATSTDTQYF
-	TRBV6-1	-	TRBJ1-6	TGTGCCAGCAGTGAAGCACCCAGCTCCTATAATTCACCCCTCCACTTT	CASSEAPSSYNSPLHF
-	TRBV5-1	-	TRBJ2-1	TGCGCCAGCAGCTTGGTTACGGGAGAATTGAATGAGCAGTTCTTC	CASSLVTGELNEQFF
-	TRBV27	-	TRBJ1-2	TGTGCCAGCACCAACGGGGGGGCGTATGGCTACACCTTC	CASTNGGAYGYTF
-	TRBV10-3	-	TRBJ2-2	TGTGCCATCCGATCGGGGGGCTCCGGGGAGCTGTTTTTT	CAIRSGGSGELFF
-	TRBV28	once	TRBJ2-1	TGTGCCAGCAGTTTATACGGGACAATTCTCCTCTTTGAGCAGTTCTTC	CASSLYGTILLFEQFF
TRBD2	TRBV19	once	TRBJ2-3	TGTGCCAGTAGAACTAGCGATAGCACAGATACGCAGTATTTT	CASRTSDSTDTQYF
-	TRBV11-3	-	TRBJ2-7	TGTGCCAGCAGCCCCCAGGGTACTTCCTACGAGCAGTACTTC	CASSPQGTSYEQYF
-	TRBV11-2	-	TRBJ2-5	TGTGCCAGCAGCCCCACCCGGGACTCCCAAGAGACCCAGTACTTC	CASSPTRDSQETQYF
-	TRBV3-1/TRBV3-2	-	TRBJ2-4	TGTGCCAGCAGCCAAGATGCACACGGGGGAAACATTCAGTACTTC	CASSQDAHGGNIQYF
TRBD2	TRBV11-2	-	TRBJ2-7	TGTGCCAGCAGCTCCGGACTAGCACGGTACTTC	CASSSGLARYF
TRBD2	TRBV4-1	-	TRBJ2-3	TGCGCCAGCAGCCGCAATCCTAGCGGGGGGGCAGCAGATACGCAGTATTTT	CASSRNPSGGAADTQYF
-	TRBV29-1	-	TRBJ1-1	TGCAGCGTTGATGTGGAGGCCATGAACACTGAAGCTTTCTTT	CSVDVEAMNTEAFF
TRBD2	TRBV7-3	-	TRBJ2-1	TGTGCCAGCAGCTTAATACTACTAGCGGGAGCTTGTTCCTACAATGAGCAGTTCTTC	CASSLILLAGACSYNEQFF
-	TRBV3-1/TRBV3-2	-	TRBJ1-2	TGTGCCAGCAGCCAGAAACGAGGGGGAGTTACCTATGGCTACACCTTC	CASSQKRGGVTYGYTF
TRBD2	TRBV10-3	once	TRBJ2-1	TGTGCCATCAGTCCTAGCGGGAGTTCCTACAATGAGCAGTTCTTC	CAISPSGSSYNEQFF
-	TRBV19	-	TRBJ1-1	TGTGCCAGTAGTTCTCCTCGACAGACCTTGAACACTGAAGCTTTCTTT	CASSSPRQTLNTEAFF
-	TRBV13	-	TRBJ2-3	TGTGCCAGCAGCTTAGCGGGAGCGGCAGATACGCAGTATTTT	CASSLAGAADTQYF
TRBD1	TRBV11-2	-	TRBJ1-2	TGTGCCAGCAGCCAAACGGGGACAGGGCCCTATGGCTACACCTTC	CASSQTGTGPYGYTF
-	TRBV11-3	few	TRBJ1-6	TGTGCCAGCAGCTTAGGTTCTATGTCACCCCTCCACTTT	CASSLGSMSPLHF
TRBD2	TRBV30	-	TRBJ2-7	TGTGCCTGGGGAGGTCTTAGCGGGATGGGTTACGAGCAGTACTTC	CAWGGLSGMGYEQYF
-	TRBV28	-	TRBJ2-7	TGTGCCAGCAGTCAGCAGGGGTCGGTCGTCTACGAGCAGTACTTC	CASSQQGSVVYEQYF
TRBD1	TRBV7-9	-	TRBJ1-2	TGTGCCAGCAGCTCCGATCGACAGGGAAACTATGGCTACACCTTC	CASSSDRQGNYGYTF
-	TRBV5-8	-	TRBJ1-4	TGTGCCAGCAGCTTGTCAGCAACTAATGAAAAACTGTTTTTT	CASSLSATNEKLFF
-	TRBV7-8	once	TRBJ1-1	TGTGCCAGCAGCTTAGAAGATCGGGACACGGCGCTCGAAGCTTTCTTT	CASSLEDRDTALEAFF
TRBD2	TRBV5-4	-	TRBJ2-1	TGTGCCAGCAGCTTTCGACTAGCGGGGCCGGCTACGGGGCAGTTCTTC	CASSFRLAGPATGQFF
-	TRBV27	-	TRBJ1-2	TGTGCCAGCAGTACCTTCGCGGGAGTGGGCTATGGCTACACCTTC	CASSTFAGVGYGYTF
-	TRBV25-1	-	TRBJ1-2	TGTGCCAGCAGTGAATTGTTCCCCGGGAACTATGGCTACACCTTC	CASSELFPGNYGYTF
TRBD2	TRBV4-1	-	TRBJ2-1	TGCGCCAGCAGCCATCCAAAACTAGCGGGGCGGAATGAGCAGTTCTTC	CASSHPKLAGRNEQFF
-	TRBV7-9	-	TRBJ1-5	TGTGCCAGCAGCTTAGGGACAGATAATCAGCCCCAGCATTTT	CASSLGTDNQPQHF
-	TRBV18	-	TRBJ2-2	TGTGCCAGCTCACAGGGTTTAGCGAGCACCGGGGAGCTGTTTTTT	CASSQGLASTGELFF
-	TRBV5-1	many	TRBJ1-2	TGCGCCAGCAGCCTGACAGGCATGGCGAACTATGGCTACACCTTC	CASSLTGMANYGYTF
-	TRBV7-8	-	TRBJ1-4	TGTGCCAGCAGCTTCGGGGGGGCCCCTAATGAAAAACTGTTTTTT	CASSFGGAPNEKLFF
-	TRBV4-2	-	TRBJ1-3	TGTGCCAGCAGCCAAGACGCCCGGCACAGGTGGGGAAACACCATATATTTT	CASSQDARHRWGNTIYF
-	TRBV9	-	TRBJ2-3	TGTGCCAGCAGCGCCCTACAGGGTCAAGATACGCAGTATTTT	CASSALQGQDTQYF
-	TRBV11-3	-	TRBJ2-1	TGTGCCAGCAGCTTAGAGGGGGGACAGTTCTTC	CASSLEGGQFF
-	TRBV6-5	-	TRBJ1-2	TGTGCCAGCACCTGGGTGGGCCAGGGCCAATACACCTTC	CASTWVGQGQYTF
-	TRBV6-5	-	TRBJ1-6	TGTGCCAGCGCGGACAGAATTAATTCACCCCTCCACTTT	CASADRINSPLHF
-	TRBV6-5	few	TRBJ2-7	TGTGCCAGCAGTTACTCGATACAGGACCTTTCCTACGAGCAGTACTTC	CASSYSIQDLSYEQYF
-	TRBV4-1	-	TRBJ2-7	TGCGCCAGCAGCCAAGGTCGAGCCTACGAGCAGTACTTC	CASSQGRAYEQYF
-	TRBV10-2	-	TRBJ2-2	TGCGCCAGCAGAGATATGGATAGCGGACTACACACCGGGGAGCTGTTTTTT	CASRDMDSGLHTGELFF
-	TRBV9	-	TRBJ2-3	TGTGCCAGCAGCGTAGACACGGGAACTCTAACGGGTACGCAGTATTTT	CASSVDTGTLTGTQYF
-	TRBV6-5	-	TRBJ1-1	TGTGCCAGCGGAGAGAGACAGTTTCACACTGAAGCTTTCTTT	CASGERQFHTEAFF
TRBD1	TRBV28	-	TRBJ1-6	TGTGCCAGCAGTGGACAGGTACCGAATTCACCCCTCCACTTT	CASSGQVPNSPLHF
-	TRBV7-9	-	TRBJ1-5	TGTGCCAGCAGCTCCCATGGGGGGGATCAGCCCCAGCATTTT	CASSSHGGDQPQHF
-	TRBV6-2/TRBV6-3	-	TRBJ1-4	TGTGCCAGCAGCAATCAGGGTTCTAATGAAAAACTGTTTTTT	CASSNQGSNEKLFF
TRBD1	TRBV5-1	-	TRBJ2-5	TGCGCCAGCAGCTCCTTGACAGGGGGACAAGAGACCCAGTACTTC	CASSSLTGGQETQYF
-	TRBV6-2/TRBV6-3	-	TRBJ2-5	TGTGCCAGCAGCTCCCTCGGTATGGAAGAGACCCAGTACTTC	CASSSLGMEETQYF
TRBD1	TRBV29-1	-	TRBJ2-1	TGCAGCGCCGACAGGGGACGGAACAATGAGCAGTTCTTC	CSADRGRNNEQFF
-	TRBV28	few	TRBJ1-2	TGTGCCAGCAGTTTGGCAGGGCCCTATGGCTACACCTTC	CASSLAGPYGYTF
-	TRBV5-1	-	TRBJ2-7	TGCGCCAGCAGCTTGGCCGCGGGACTCTACTACGAGCAGTACTTC	CASSLAAGLYYEQYF
-	TRBV28	-	TRBJ1-6	TGTGCCAGCAGATCTGGGGTTGAGCGGGACACCCAGGGACACCTCCACTTT	CASRSGVERDTQGHLHF